Listed below are T cell receptor beta chains from one sample, sequenced in a study of CD8 T cells in ankylosing spondylitis. MiXCR was run by TCRdb on the 5' RACE reads, yielding one entry per CDR3 protein. Of roughly 60,000 distinct CDR3 sequences listed, under 7.5% are singletons. Sequenced: synovial fluid, either unsorted or a sorted T cell fraction (not recorded which). The receptors derive from a male donor with ankylosing spondylitis. Both conserved end residues are part of each CDR3. The D gene is left open where the match is weak. Some rows have no size entry. The others give once, few or many, or a class for an expanded clone.

TRBV20-1	few	TRBD2	TRBJ2-1	TGCAGTGCTATGACTAGCGGGAGGGTTCATGAGCAGTTCTTC	CSAMTSGRVHEQFF
TRBV5-1	medium-sized	-	TRBJ2-1	TGCGCCAGCAGCCCCTCGCAGAATGAGCAGTTCTTC	CASSPSQNEQFF
TRBV20-1	many	TRBD2	TRBJ2-1	TGCAGTGCTAGAGAGGCTAGCGGGAGGGTTAGATCCTACAATGAGCAGTTCTTC	CSAREASGRVRSYNEQFF
TRBV3-1	few	-	TRBJ2-5	TGTGCCAGCAGCCCGGGGGGCGTCGGAGCGGCCCAGTACTTC	CASSPGGVGAAQYF
TRBV2	once	TRBD1	TRBJ1-1	TGTGCCAGCAACCCAGGGGGTGAGTCGAACACTGAAGCTTTCTTT	CASNPGGESNTEAFF
TRBV3-1	many	TRBD2	TRBJ2-3	TGTGCCAGCAGCCAGACTAGCCCAGATACGCAGTATTTT	CASSQTSPDTQYF
TRBV28	-	-	TRBJ1-2	TGTGCCAGCAGCCCCGGGCCGGGGGGCGACTATGGCTACACCTTC	CASSPGPGGDYGYTF
TRBV7-2	many	-	TRBJ1-1	TGTGCCAGCAGTTATCCGGGACTTGTAGCTTTCTTT	CASSYPGLVAFF
TRBV10-3	many	TRBD1	TRBJ2-7	TGTGCCATCACCGGGGGGGACAGGGGCCCACGGGGCGAGCAGTACTTC	CAITGGDRGPRGEQYF
TRBV11-2	many	TRBD1	TRBJ2-1	TGTGCCAGCAGCCCACGGGCCCTCGGGCAGGGGGCCAGGGAGCAGTTCTTC	CASSPRALGQGAREQFF
TRBV20-1	few	-	TRBJ1-3	TGCAGTGCCCCTGACTGGTACTCTGGAAACACCATATATTTT	CSAPDWYSGNTIYF
TRBV5-5	few	TRBD2	TRBJ2-2	TGTGCCAGCAGCTCACTAGCGGGAGGGAGCACCGGGGAGCTGTTTTTT	CASSSLAGGSTGELFF
TRBV28	-	-	TRBJ1-5	TGTGCCAGCAGTCCGACCGCGGGGGAACGGTCACGGCCCCAGCATTTT	CASSPTAGERSRPQHF
TRBV5-1	few	-	TRBJ1-1	TGCGCCAGCAGCTTGTACAAGGGCTTTGCTTTCTTT	CASSLYKGFAFF
TRBV28	many	-	TRBJ1-1	TGTGCCAGCACGGGACGGTTGAACACTGAAGCTTTCTTT	CASTGRLNTEAFF
TRBV11-2	-	TRBD2	TRBJ2-1	TGTGCCAGCAGCTTAGGGGTCGGGTCGCGGGAGAGCTCCTACAATGAGCAGTTCTTC	CASSLGVGSRESSYNEQFF
TRBV20-1	many	-	TRBJ2-1	TGCAGTGCTACCGGGTTCAGAGACGACAATGAGCAGTTCTTC	CSATGFRDDNEQFF
TRBV5-4	many	-	TRBJ2-1	TGTGCCAGCAGCTTGGATATAAGTAAATCCCACAATGAGCAGTTCTTC	CASSLDISKSHNEQFF
TRBV12-3/TRBV12-4	many	-	TRBJ2-3	TGTGCCAGCAGTTTAGGAAGGTGGAGTCAGGGTGGTCCAGATACGCAGTATTTT	CASSLGRWSQGGPDTQYF
TRBV5-1	many	-	TRBJ2-1	TGCGCCAGCAGCTTGACCTCACCCACCAGGTCCTACAATGAGCAGTTCTTC	CASSLTSPTRSYNEQFF
TRBV5-1	-	TRBD1	TRBJ1-1	TGCGCCAGCAGCTGGGGGCAGGGGGTGAACACTGAAGCTTTCTTT	CASSWGQGVNTEAFF
TRBV11-1	few	TRBD2	TRBJ2-3	TGTGCCAGCAGCTTACTTCTAGCGGGGACCACAGATACGCAGTATTTT	CASSLLLAGTTDTQYF
TRBV9	many	-	TRBJ1-1	TGTGCCAGCAGCGGGCAGGGTGGCGGCACTGAAGCTTTCTTT	CASSGQGGGTEAFF
TRBV3-1	-	-	TRBJ2-6	TGTGCCAGCAGCCAAGAGCGGGCCTTCCCGGGACAAGGGTACTCTGGGGCCAACGTCCTGACTTTC	CASSQERAFPGQGYSGANVLTF
TRBV9	many	TRBD2	TRBJ2-1	TGTGCCAGCAGCGTCGAGGGAGGGCCGGGAGTGAAGCAGTTCTTC	CASSVEGGPGVKQFF
TRBV16	many	-	TRBJ2-6	TGTGCCAGCAGCCAAGACATCTCTGGGGCCAACGTCCTGACTTTC	CASSQDISGANVLTF
TRBV2	few	-	TRBJ2-5	TGTGCCAGCAGGTTGGGACATCTGTACCAAGAGACCCAGTACTTC	CASRLGHLYQETQYF
TRBV5-1	few	-	TRBJ2-4	TGCGCCAGCAGCTTGGATCAGGGCCTAAACATTCAGTACTTC	CASSLDQGLNIQYF
TRBV27	many	TRBD1	TRBJ1-5	TGTGCCAGCAGTTCGATCTCGGGACAGGCCTTCAAGACGCCCCAGCATTTT	CASSSISGQAFKTPQHF
TRBV7-3	many	TRBD2	TRBJ2-3	TGTGCCAGCAGCTTGGGAGGGTGGGATACGCAGTATTTT	CASSLGGWDTQYF
TRBV30	many	-	TRBJ2-7	TGTGCCTGGAGTAGCTTGGGACAACGAAACTACGAGCAGTACTTC	CAWSSLGQRNYEQYF
TRBV6-2/TRBV6-3	-	-	TRBJ1-1	TGTGCCAGCAGTTTTTTTCCCGGGACATTTGAAGCTTTCTTT	CASSFFPGTFEAFF
TRBV20-1	many	-	TRBJ2-5	TGCAGTGCTCCCCAAGGACGAGAGACCCAGTACTTC	CSAPQGRETQYF
TRBV12-3/TRBV12-4	many	-	TRBJ2-3	TGTGCCAGCAGGGGGGGTTTTCTAAGCACAGATACGCAGTATTTT	CASRGGFLSTDTQYF
TRBV7-9	-	-	TRBJ1-1	TGTGCCAGCAGCGCTGCCGGGACACAAGCTTCCTTT	CASSAAGTQASF
TRBV12-3/TRBV12-4	many	TRBD1	TRBJ1-5	TGTGCCAGCAGCTGGACGATCGGACAGGCTGATCAGCCCCAGCATTTT	CASSWTIGQADQPQHF
TRBV29-1	few	-	TRBJ2-1	TGCAGCGTGAGCCCACTAGGACTCAATGAGCAGTTCTTC	CSVSPLGLNEQFF
TRBV12-3/TRBV12-4	medium-sized	-	TRBJ2-1	TGTGCCAGCAGTTTAGCAAACGGAGCCGTGGAGTTCTTC	CASSLANGAVEFF
TRBV5-1	-	-	TRBJ1-1	TGCGCCAGCAGCTCGAGGACAAGCCAGGGGAACACTGAAGCTTTCTTT	CASSSRTSQGNTEAFF
TRBV6-1	few	TRBD1	TRBJ1-5	TGTGCCAGCAGGGACAGGGTAGCACAGCCCCAGCATTTT	CASRDRVAQPQHF
TRBV3-1	-	-	TRBJ1-4	TGTGCCAGCAGCCAGCGCGGGGGGTTGGATGAAAAACTGTTTTTT	CASSQRGGLDEKLFF
TRBV2	-	-	TRBJ1-1	TGTGCCAGCACCGGGCTCCCTAACACTGAAGCTTTCTTT	CASTGLPNTEAFF
TRBV9	-	TRBD1	TRBJ2-3	TGTGCCAGCAGCGTAGGCACGACAGGGGGGAACACAGATACGCAGTATTTT	CASSVGTTGGNTDTQYF
TRBV18	few	-	TRBJ2-2	-	CASSPIGLNTGELFFF
TRBV2	many	TRBD2	TRBJ2-3	TGTGCCAGCACCGGCGGGAGTATTAGAGATACGCAGTATTTT	CASTGGSIRDTQYF
TRBV4-3	many	TRBD2	TRBJ2-6	TGCGCCAGCAGCCCTGATGGACTAGCGGGTTACTCTGGGGCCAACGTCCTGACTTTC	CASSPDGLAGYSGANVLTF
TRBV28	many	-	TRBJ2-7	TGTGCCAGCAGTCCCCCTCTCGGGGGTACCTACGAGCAGTACTTC	CASSPPLGGTYEQYF